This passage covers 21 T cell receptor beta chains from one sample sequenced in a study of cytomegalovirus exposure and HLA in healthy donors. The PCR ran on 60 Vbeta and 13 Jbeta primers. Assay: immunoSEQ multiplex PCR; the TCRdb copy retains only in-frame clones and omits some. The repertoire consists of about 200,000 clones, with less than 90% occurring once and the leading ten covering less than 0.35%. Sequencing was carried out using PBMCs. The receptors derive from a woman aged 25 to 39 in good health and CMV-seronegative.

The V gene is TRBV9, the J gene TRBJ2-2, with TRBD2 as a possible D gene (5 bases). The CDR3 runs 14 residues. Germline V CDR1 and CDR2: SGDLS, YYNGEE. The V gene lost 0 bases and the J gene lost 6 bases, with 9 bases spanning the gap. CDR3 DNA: TGTGCCAGCAGCGTAGTGGCTAGCCCCGGGGAGCTGTTTTTT. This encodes CASSVVASPGELFF.

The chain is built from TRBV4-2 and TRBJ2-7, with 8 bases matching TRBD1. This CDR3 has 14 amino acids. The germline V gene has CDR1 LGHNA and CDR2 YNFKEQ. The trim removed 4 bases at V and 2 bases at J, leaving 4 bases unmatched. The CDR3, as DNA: TGTGCCAGCAGCCCGGGGACAGGAGCCTACGAGCAGTACTTC. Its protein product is CASSPGTGAYEQYF.

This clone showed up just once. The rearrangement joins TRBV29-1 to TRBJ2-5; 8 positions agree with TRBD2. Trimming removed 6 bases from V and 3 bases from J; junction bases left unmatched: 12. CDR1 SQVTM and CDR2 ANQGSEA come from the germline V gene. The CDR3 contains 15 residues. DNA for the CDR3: TGCAGCGTCCGCCGGGGGGTACTAGCGGAAGAGACCCAGTACTTC. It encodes CSVRRGVLAEETQYF.

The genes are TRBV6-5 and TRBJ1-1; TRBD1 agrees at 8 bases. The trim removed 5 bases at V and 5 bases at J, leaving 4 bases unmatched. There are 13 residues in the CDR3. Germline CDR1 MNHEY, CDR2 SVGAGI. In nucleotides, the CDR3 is TGTGCCAGCAGTAGGACAGGGCGAACTGAAGCTTTCTTT. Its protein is CASSRTGRTEAFF.

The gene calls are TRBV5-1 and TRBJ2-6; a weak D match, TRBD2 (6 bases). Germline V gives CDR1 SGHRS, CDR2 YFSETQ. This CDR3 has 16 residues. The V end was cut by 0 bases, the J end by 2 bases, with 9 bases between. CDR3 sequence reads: CASSLDGLPGANVLTF. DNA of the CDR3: TGCGCCAGCAGCTTGGACGGACTACCTGGGGCCAACGTCCTGACTTTC.

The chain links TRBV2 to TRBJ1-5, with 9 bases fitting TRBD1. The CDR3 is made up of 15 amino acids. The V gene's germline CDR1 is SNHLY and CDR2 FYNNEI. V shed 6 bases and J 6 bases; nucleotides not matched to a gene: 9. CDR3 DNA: TGTGCCAGCAGCCTACGGACAGGGGTGAGTCAGCCCCAGCATTTT. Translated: CASSLRTGVSQPQHF.

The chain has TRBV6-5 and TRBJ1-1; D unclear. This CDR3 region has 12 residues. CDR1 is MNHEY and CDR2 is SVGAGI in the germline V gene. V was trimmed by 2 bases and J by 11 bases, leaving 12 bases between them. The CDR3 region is CASSYGSGPAFF. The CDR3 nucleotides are TGTGCCAGCAGTTACGGCAGTGGTCCTGCTTTCTTT.

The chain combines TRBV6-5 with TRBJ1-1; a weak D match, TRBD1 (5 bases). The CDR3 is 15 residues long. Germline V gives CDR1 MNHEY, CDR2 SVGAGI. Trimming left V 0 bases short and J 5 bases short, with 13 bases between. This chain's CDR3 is CASSYSIGRVTEAFF. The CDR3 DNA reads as TGTGCCAGCAGTTACTCGATTGGCAGGGTGACTGAAGCTTTCTTT.

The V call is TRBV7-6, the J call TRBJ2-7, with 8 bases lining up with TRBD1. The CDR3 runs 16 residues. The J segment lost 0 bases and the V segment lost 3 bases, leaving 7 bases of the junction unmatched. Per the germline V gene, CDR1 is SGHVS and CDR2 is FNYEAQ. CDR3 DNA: TGTGCCAGCAGCTTCCGGGACAGGCTCAGCTCCTACGAGCAGTACTTC. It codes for CASSFRDRLSSYEQYF.

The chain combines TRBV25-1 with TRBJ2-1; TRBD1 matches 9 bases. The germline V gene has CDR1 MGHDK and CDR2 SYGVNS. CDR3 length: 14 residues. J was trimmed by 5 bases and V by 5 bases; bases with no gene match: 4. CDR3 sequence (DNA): TGTGCCAGCAGTAGGACAGGGGACAACAATGAGCAGTTCTTC. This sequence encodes CASSRTGDNNEQFF.

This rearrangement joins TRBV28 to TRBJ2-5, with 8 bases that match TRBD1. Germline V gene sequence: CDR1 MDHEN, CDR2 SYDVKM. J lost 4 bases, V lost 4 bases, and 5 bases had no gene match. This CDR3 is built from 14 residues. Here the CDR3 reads CASSSPGGRETQYF. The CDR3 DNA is TGTGCCAGCAGTTCCCCAGGGGGCCGAGAGACCCAGTACTTC. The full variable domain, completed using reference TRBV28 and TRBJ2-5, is DVKVTQSSRYLVKRTGEKVFLECVQDMDHENMFWYRQDPGLGLRLIYFSYDVKMKEKGDIPEGYSVSREKKERFSLILESASTNQTSMYLCASSSPGGRETQYFGPGTRLLVL.

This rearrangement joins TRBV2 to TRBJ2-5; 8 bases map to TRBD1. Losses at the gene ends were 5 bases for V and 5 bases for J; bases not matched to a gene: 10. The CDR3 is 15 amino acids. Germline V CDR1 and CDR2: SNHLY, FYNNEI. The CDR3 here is CASSPIQGAGETQYF. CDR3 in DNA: TGTGCCAGCAGTCCGATCCAGGGGGCTGGCGAGACCCAGTACTTC.

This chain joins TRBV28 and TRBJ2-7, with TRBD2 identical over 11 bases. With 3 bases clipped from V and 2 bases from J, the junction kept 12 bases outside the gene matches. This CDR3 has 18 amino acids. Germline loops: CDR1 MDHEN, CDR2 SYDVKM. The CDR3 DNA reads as TGTGCCAGCAGTTTTTTCTTAATAGCGGGAGGGCCTCCCTACGAGCAGTACTTC. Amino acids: CASSFFLIAGGPPYEQYF.

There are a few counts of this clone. The CDR3 loop reads CASSKAGDSQETQYF. DNA of the CDR3: TGTGCCAGTAGTAAGGCAGGAGACAGCCAAGAGACCCAGTACTTC. The V call is TRBV19, the J call TRBJ2-5, with D perhaps matching TRBD1 (5 bases). Germline V gene sequence: CDR1 LNHDA, CDR2 SQIVND (reference sequence). The V gene lost 4 bases and the J gene lost 1 base, with 13 bases spanning the gap. This CDR3 is built from 15 residues. Based on the CDR3 plus reference TRBV19 and TRBJ2-5, the full variable domain is DGGITQSPKYLFRKEGQNVTLSCEQNLNHDAMYWYRQDPGQGLRLIYYSQIVNDFQKGDIAEGYSVSREKKESFPLTVTSAQKNPTAFYLCASSKAGDSQETQYFGPGTRLLVL.

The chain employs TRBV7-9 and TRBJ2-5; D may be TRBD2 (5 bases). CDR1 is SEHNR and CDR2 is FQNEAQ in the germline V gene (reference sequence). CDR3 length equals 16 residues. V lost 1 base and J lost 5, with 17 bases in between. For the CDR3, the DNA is TGTGCCAGCAGCTTAGGATCGGTTGCGGACTGGGAGACCCAGTACTTC. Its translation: CASSLGSVADWETQYF.

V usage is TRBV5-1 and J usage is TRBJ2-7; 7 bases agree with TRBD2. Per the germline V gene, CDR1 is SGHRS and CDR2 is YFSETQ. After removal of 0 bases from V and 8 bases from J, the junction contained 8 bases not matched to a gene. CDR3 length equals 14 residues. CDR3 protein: CASSLVAGSPKQYF. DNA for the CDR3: TGCGCCAGCAGCTTGGTAGCGGGTTCGCCAAAGCAGTACTTC.

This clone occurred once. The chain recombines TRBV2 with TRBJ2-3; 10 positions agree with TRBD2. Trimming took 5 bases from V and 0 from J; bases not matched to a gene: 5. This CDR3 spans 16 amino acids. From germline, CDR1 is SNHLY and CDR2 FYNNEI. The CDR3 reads CASSYLTSGSTDTQYF. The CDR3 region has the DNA TGTGCCAGCAGTTACTTGACTAGCGGGAGCACAGATACGCAGTATTTT.

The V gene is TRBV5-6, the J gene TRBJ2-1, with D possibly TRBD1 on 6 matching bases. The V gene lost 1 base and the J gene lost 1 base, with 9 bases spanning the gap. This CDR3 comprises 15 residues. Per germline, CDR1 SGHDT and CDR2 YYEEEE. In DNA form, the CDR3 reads TGTGCCAGCAGCTTGAGGGGGAGATCCTACAATGAGCAGTTCTTC. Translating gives CASSLRGRSYNEQFF.

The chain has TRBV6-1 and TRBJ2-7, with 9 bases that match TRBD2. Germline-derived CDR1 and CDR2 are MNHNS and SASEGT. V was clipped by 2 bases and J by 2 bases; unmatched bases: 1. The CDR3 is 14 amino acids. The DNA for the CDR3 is TGTGCCAGCAGTGAACTAGCGGGGACCTACGAGCAGTACTTC. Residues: CASSELAGTYEQYF.

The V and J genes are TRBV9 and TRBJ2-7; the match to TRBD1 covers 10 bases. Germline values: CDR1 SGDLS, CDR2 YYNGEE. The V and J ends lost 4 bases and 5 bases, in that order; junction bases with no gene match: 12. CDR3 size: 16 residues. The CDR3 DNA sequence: TGTGCCAGCAGCACCGGGACAGGGGATTTTTCCAACGAGCAGTACTTC. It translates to CASSTGTGDFSNEQYF. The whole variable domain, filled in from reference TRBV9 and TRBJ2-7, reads DSGVTQTPKHLITATGQRVTLRCSPRSGDLSVYWYQQSLDQGLQFLIQYYNGEERAKGNILERFSAQQFPDLHSELNLSSLELGDSALYFCASSTGTGDFSNEQYFGPGTRLTVT.

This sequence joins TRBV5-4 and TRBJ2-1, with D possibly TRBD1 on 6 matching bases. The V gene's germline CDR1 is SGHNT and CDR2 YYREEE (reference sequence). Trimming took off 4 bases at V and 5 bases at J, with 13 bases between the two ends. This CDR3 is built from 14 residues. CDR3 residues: CASSLGTLDNEQFF. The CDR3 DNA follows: TGTGCCAGCAGCCTCGGGACACTTGACAATGAGCAGTTCTTC.